The 30 T cell receptor beta chains listed next were all sequenced from one sample in a study of beta chain features in type 1 diabetes listed by TCRdb under 2018. The full study reports these points: Type 1 diabetes patients showed a moderate but significant shortening of TCRB CDR3 length in all four CD4+ subsets.

Which antigens these TCRs recognize remains unknown. The method behind the library was the immunoSEQ multiplex PCR assay. All of the isolated RNA was reverse transcribed with the High Capacity cDNA Reverse Transcription Kit, so expressed TCRB transcripts were sequenced. Sourced from immuneACCESS, this table was stored by TCRdb with only in-frame sequences that have V and J called. A share of the clones is absent; for the studies checked, an unresolved V gene accounts for under half, and the remainder has no known explanation. The sample includes about 240,000 clones, with about 15% observed a single time. The leading ten clones occupy about 0.02% of the sample. Material for sequencing was naive CD4+ T cells from blood. The cell subset or site label, read with the paper, signifies: true naive CD4+ T cells. Source of these receptors: a man aged 30 to 39 with type 1 diabetes.

The rearrangement links TRBV19 to TRBJ2-7, with 7 bases aligning to TRBD2. CDR1 is LNHDA, CDR2 SQIVND, per germline (reference sequence). V was pared by 6 bases and J by 0 bases, with 8 bases of the junction left unmatched. The CDR3 runs to 15 residues. CDR3 sequence: CASSPFRGGSYEQYF. The CDR3 nucleotides are TGTGCCAGTAGCCCTTTCCGCGGGGGCTCCTACGAGCAGTACTTC. Filled out from reference TRBV19 and TRBJ2-7, the complete variable domain reads DGGITQSPKYLFRKEGQNVTLSCEQNLNHDAMYWYRQDPGQGLRLIYYSQIVNDFQKGDIAEGYSVSREKKESFPLTVTSAQKNPTAFYLCASSPFRGGSYEQYFGPGTRLTVT.

This clone was counted between two and nine times. This chain links TRBV19 with TRBJ1-2; TRBD1 agrees at 7 bases. The CDR3 length is 16 residues. CDR1 is LNHDA, CDR2 SQIVND, per germline (reference sequence). Germline trimming cut 3 bases from V and 3 bases from J; bases unmatched to any gene: 10. CDR3 sequence reads: CASSIFGTANYYGYTF. CDR3 DNA: TGTGCCAGTAGTATTTTCGGGACAGCAAACTACTATGGCTACACCTTC.

This clone was seen a handful of times. The V and J genes are TRBV7-9 and TRBJ1-5; TRBD1 matches at 11 bases. Looked up from germline, CDR1 is SEHNR and CDR2 is FQNEAQ (reference sequence). V lost 5 bases, J lost 2 bases, and 2 bases stayed unmatched. The CDR3 has 15 amino acids. The CDR3 DNA reads TGTGCCAGCAGCGGACAGGGGGCACGCAATCAGCCCCAGCATTTT. This encodes CASSGQGARNQPQHF.

The V gene is TRBV11-1, the J gene TRBJ2-1; D perhaps matches TRBD2 (6 bases). This CDR3 spans 13 amino acids. Trimming shortened V by 3 bases and J by 12 bases, and 15 bases separated the two germline ends. Per germline, CDR1 SGHAT and CDR2 FQDESV (reference sequence). CDR3 residues: CASSFGTLVGQFF. CDR3 coding DNA: TGTGCCAGCAGCTTCGGGACTCTGGTAGGGCAGTTCTTC.

The gene calls are TRBV10-3 and TRBJ2-7, with 7 bases identical to TRBD1. The CDR3 totals 13 residues. Germline V gene lookup returns CDR1 ENHRY and CDR2 SYGVKD. V shed 7 bases, J shed 2 bases, and the junction held 5 bases outside the gene matches. This CDR3 reads CAITRDRAYEQYF. CDR3 coding DNA: TGTGCCATCACCCGGGACAGAGCCTACGAGCAGTACTTC.

This clone appeared a few times. This chain uses TRBV29-1 with TRBJ2-1; the match to TRBD2 covers 12 bases. The CDR3 loop spans 14 amino acids. CDR1 and CDR2 from the germline V gene are SQVTM and ANQGSEA. Trimming removed 8 bases from V and 2 bases from J; junction bases left unmatched: 4. This chain's CDR3 is CSIRTSGTYNEQFF. The CDR3 DNA reads TGCAGCATTAGGACTAGCGGGACCTACAATGAGCAGTTCTTC.

This clone appeared a few times. The chain combines TRBV4-1 with TRBJ2-5; 11 bases agree with TRBD2. Per germline, CDR1 MGHRA and CDR2 YSYEKL. J gave up 3 bases and V 3 bases, and 3 bases lay outside the gene matches. The CDR3 length is 15 residues. This CDR3 reads CASSQGLAVKETQYF. In DNA form, the CDR3 reads TGCGCCAGCAGCCAGGGACTAGCGGTAAAAGAGACCCAGTACTTC.

This clone was recorded a few times. The V gene is TRBV30, the J gene TRBJ2-1; D is ambiguous. V was clipped by 2 bases and J by 0 bases, with 14 bases between them. CDR3 length: 16 residues. The germline CDR1 and CDR2 sequences are GTSNPN and SVGIG (reference sequence). The DNA for the CDR3 is TGTGCCTGGAGTAAAGCTAGGCTGAGCTCCTACAATGAGCAGTTCTTC. As protein: CAWSKARLSSYNEQFF.

The CDR3 loop reads CASSVGGGIEAFF. The CDR3 DNA is TGCGCCAGCAGCGTGGGAGGGGGAATAGAAGCTTTCTTT. The rearrangement links TRBV5-1 to TRBJ1-1, with a weak D call TRBD1 (6 bases). CDR3 size: 13 residues. Trimming left V 4 bases short and J 8 bases short, with 15 bases between. The V gene's germline CDR1 is SGHRS and CDR2 YFSETQ.

The chain has TRBV5-1 and TRBJ2-7; the match to TRBD1 covers 8 bases. The V segment lost 0 bases and the J segment 0 bases; nucleotides outside the gene matches: 5. CDR1 SGHRS and CDR2 YFSETQ come from the germline V gene. The CDR3 is 16 residues long. The CDR3 reads CASSLGTGRHSYEQYF. The CDR3 nucleotides read TGCGCCAGCAGCTTGGGGACAGGGCGTCACTCCTACGAGCAGTACTTC.

This clone came up a few times. The rearrangement links TRBV2 to TRBJ2-7, with 9 bases that match TRBD1. The V gene's germline CDR1 is SNHLY and CDR2 FYNNEI. V shed 7 bases, J shed 4 bases, and the junction held 5 bases outside the gene matches. The CDR3 is made up of 13 amino acids. The CDR3 DNA reads TGTGCCAGCAACCGGGACAGGGTATACGAGCAGTACTTC. Translating it yields CASNRDRVYEQYF. The full variable domain, completed using reference TRBV2 and TRBJ2-7, is EPEVTQTPSHQVTQMGQEVILRCVPISNHLYFYWYRQILGQKVEFLVSFYNNEISEKSEIFDDQFSVERPDGSNFTLKIRSTKLEDSAMYFCASNRDRVYEQYFGPGTRLTVT.

This clone turned up a few times. The V and J genes are TRBV7-9 and TRBJ1-4, with 9 bases matching TRBD1. Germline-derived CDR1 and CDR2 are SEHNR and FQNEAQ (reference sequence). This CDR3 comprises 16 residues. V was pared by 2 bases and J by 6 bases, with 7 bases of the junction left unmatched. Written as DNA, the CDR3 is TGTGCCAGCAGCTTAACTATGACAGGGGGAGATGAAAAACTGTTTTTT. This gives the protein CASSLTMTGGDEKLFF.

The chain couples TRBV18 to TRBJ1-2, with a weak D call TRBD1 (6 bases). Germline values: CDR1 KGHSH, CDR2 LQKENI. The V end was cut by 2 bases, the J end by 3 bases, with 13 bases between. CDR3 length: 15 amino acids. CDR3 sequence (DNA): TGTGCCAGCTCACCAGATCCAGGGGCCCACTATGGCTACACCTTC. This sequence encodes CASSPDPGAHYGYTF.

This clone turned up a few times. V is TRBV4-1 and J is TRBJ2-4, with TRBD1 as a possible D gene (5 bases). There are 16 residues in the CDR3. Germline lookup yields CDR1 MGHRA and CDR2 YSYEKL. V was trimmed by 0 bases and J by 3 bases, leaving 12 bases between them. The CDR3 loop reads CASSQEPRVDKNIQYF. The CDR3 region has the DNA TGCGCCAGCAGCCAAGAGCCCAGGGTGGACAAAAACATTCAGTACTTC.

The V gene is TRBV19, the J gene TRBJ2-1, with TRBD1 matching over 7 bases. Germline loops: CDR1 LNHDA, CDR2 SQIVND (reference sequence). V was clipped by 5 bases and J by 6 bases; unmatched bases: 10. There are 15 residues in the CDR3. The CDR3 DNA sequence: TGTGCCAGTAGTGCCTACAGGGGTTGGGTCAATGAGCAGTTCTTC. This codes for CASSAYRGWVNEQFF. Full variable domain (rest looked up from reference TRBV19 and TRBJ2-1): DGGITQSPKYLFRKEGQNVTLSCEQNLNHDAMYWYRQDPGQGLRLIYYSQIVNDFQKGDIAEGYSVSREKKESFPLTVTSAQKNPTAFYLCASSAYRGWVNEQFFGPGTRLTVL.

This clone has a handful of counts. This same CDR3 is encoded by further DNA sequences in the sample. This chain links TRBV30 with TRBJ2-3; weak D call: TRBD1 (6 bases). CDR3 size: 12 residues. V dropped 4 bases and J dropped 3 bases, with 8 bases sitting between them. From germline, CDR1 is GTSNPN and CDR2 SVGIG (reference sequence). The CDR3 coding sequence is TGTGCCTGGACGCAGGGGACAGATACGCAGTATTTT. Encoded protein: CAWTQGTDTQYF. The variable domain in full, completed from reference TRBV30 and TRBJ2-3, reads SQTIHQWPATLVQPVGSPLSLECTVEGTSNPNLYWYRQAAGRGLQLLFYSVGIGQISSEVPQNLSASRPQDRQFILSSKKLLLSDSGFYLCAWTQGTDTQYFGPGTRLTVL.

J is TRBJ1-4 and V is TRBV7-2, with 8 bases aligning to TRBD1. With V trimmed by 5 bases and J by 4 bases, 6 bases remained unmatched. CDR1 and CDR2 from the germline V gene are SGHTA and FQGNSA. The CDR3 is 15 residues long. CDR3 nucleotide sequence: TGTGCCAGCAGCCTACAGGGGGGTCTTAATGAAAAACTGTTTTTT. Its translation: CASSLQGGLNEKLFF.

This chain connects TRBV7-9 to TRBJ1-4, with TRBD1 identical over 8 bases. Per the germline V gene, CDR1 is SEHNR and CDR2 is FQNEAQ (reference sequence). The CDR3 loop spans 15 amino acids. J gave up 5 bases and V 5 bases, and 7 bases lay outside the gene matches. The CDR3 nucleotides are TGTGCCAGCAGCCCGCAGGGGGCGCAAAATGAAAAACTGTTTTTT. Residues: CASSPQGAQNEKLFF.

In this sample, this clone turned up a few times. This chain joins TRBV29-1 and TRBJ2-5, with D maybe TRBD2 (6 bases). The CDR3 totals 13 residues. Trimming stripped 6 bases from V and 7 bases from J, with 18 bases between. Germline CDR1 reads SQVTM; CDR2 reads ANQGSEA. CDR3 amino acids: CSVGGSGTGTQYF. DNA for the CDR3: TGCAGCGTCGGAGGTAGCGGCACAGGGACCCAGTACTTC.

This clone was counted only a few times. This rearrangement joins TRBV7-9 to TRBJ2-5; TRBD1 matches at 10 bases. The length of the CDR3 is 15 residues. Germline V gives CDR1 SEHNR, CDR2 FQNEAQ (reference sequence). The ends lost 5 bases at V and 3 bases at J; junction bases unmatched: 6. The CDR3 nucleotides read TGTGCCAGCAGCACCCGGGACAGGGGAAAAGAGACCCAGTACTTC. It translates to CASSTRDRGKETQYF.

The sample holds a few counts of this clone. V gene TRBV21-1 combines with J gene TRBJ1-2; TRBD1 reflects the table's D call only, with no check against the DNA. TRBV21-1 is a pseudogene locus. CDR3 length: 13 residues. CDR3 sequence: CASEGTGLYGYTF. DNA of the CDR3: TGTGCCAGCGAAGGGACAGGGCTCTACGGCTACACCTTC.

The rearrangement links TRBV5-1 to TRBJ2-1, with TRBD1 matching 10 bases. CDR1 and CDR2 (germline): SGHRS, YFSETQ. After removal of 0 bases from V and 5 bases from J, the junction contained 8 bases not matched to a gene. The CDR3 totals 17 residues. The CDR3 sequence: CASSLEFGTGEDNEQFF. DNA of the CDR3: TGCGCCAGCAGCTTGGAGTTCGGGACAGGGGAGGACAATGAGCAGTTCTTC.

This clone has just a few counts. This chain connects TRBV18 to TRBJ2-7, with TRBD1 identical over 7 bases. The junction had 7 bases not matched to a gene; V was cut back by 2 bases and J by 6 bases. Looked up from germline, CDR1 is KGHSH and CDR2 is LQKENI. CDR3 size: 14 residues. The CDR3 is CASSPWETGTEQYF. CDR3 DNA: TGTGCCAGCTCACCATGGGAGACAGGGACCGAGCAGTACTTC.

This clone was observed a few times. The gene calls are TRBV4-1 and TRBJ2-6, with D perhaps matching TRBD1 (6 bases). Trimming cost V 2 bases and J 4 bases, with 9 bases left between them. The CDR3 covers 15 residues. Germline loops: CDR1 MGHRA, CDR2 YSYEKL. This chain's CDR3 is CASSQYRAGANVLTF. The DNA of the CDR3 is TGCGCCAGCAGCCAATACAGGGCCGGGGCCAACGTCCTGACTTTC.

The CDR3 region has the DNA TGTGCCAGCAGTGACCCCGACTATTACAATGAGCAGTTCTTC. Translated: CASSDPDYYNEQFF. The chain couples TRBV2 to TRBJ2-1; possible D gene TRBD2, 5 bases. Germline CDR1 is SNHLY and CDR2 is FYNNEI. CDR3 length equals 14 residues. The V end lost 3 bases, the J end lost 4 bases, and 10 bases lay between the germline ends.

This clone was counted a few times. The chain employs TRBV9 and TRBJ1-2; 10 nucleotides agree with TRBD1. Germline V gives CDR1 SGDLS, CDR2 YYNGEE. The CDR3 is 15 amino acids. V was clipped by 0 bases and J by 8 bases; unmatched bases: 7. CDR3 in DNA: TGTGCCAGCAGCGTAGATCCCGGGACAGGGGAAGGCTACACCTTC. Translation gives CASSVDPGTGEGYTF. Combining the CDR3 with reference TRBV9 and TRBJ1-2 gives the whole variable domain DSGVTQTPKHLITATGQRVTLRCSPRSGDLSVYWYQQSLDQGLQFLIQYYNGEERAKGNILERFSAQQFPDLHSELNLSSLELGDSALYFCASSVDPGTGEGYTFGSGTRLTVV.

This chain joins TRBV5-6 and TRBJ1-1; TRBD1 agrees at 11 bases. V shed 3 bases and J 5 bases; nucleotides not matched to a gene: 6. There are 15 residues in the CDR3. Per the germline V gene, CDR1 is SGHDT and CDR2 is YYEEEE. CDR3 in amino acids: CASSSDRGRRTEAFF. Here the CDR3 DNA reads TGTGCCAGCAGCTCGGACAGGGGGCGCCGGACTGAAGCTTTCTTT. Combining the CDR3 with reference TRBV5-6 and TRBJ1-1 gives the whole variable domain DAGVTQSPTHLIKTRGQQVTLRCSPKSGHDTVSWYQQALGQGPQFIFQYYEEEERQRGNFPDRFSGHQFPNYSSELNVNALLLGDSALYLCASSSDRGRRTEAFFGQGTRLTVV.

The table lists this clone with a few counts. One end of the junction varies from germline; a read error may be responsible. The chain combines TRBV7-7 with TRBJ2-5; maybe TRBD1 (7 bases). Germline V gene sequence: CDR1 SSHAT, CDR2 FNYEAQ (reference sequence). This CDR3 spans 16 amino acids. CDR3: CASSLNVQGGQETQYF. The CDR3 bases are TGTGCTAGCAGCCTTAATGTGCAGGGGGGCCAAGAGACCCAGTACTTC.

This clone appeared a few times. The DNA of the CDR3 is TGTGCCAGCAGTCGAAATAGTGAGCAGTTCTTC. It encodes CASSRNSEQFF. This chain connects TRBV6-5 to TRBJ2-1; D remains unclear. This CDR3 has 11 amino acids. Trimming took 5 bases from V and 9 from J, leaving 8 bases between them. Germline CDR1 is MNHEY and CDR2 is SVGAGI.

The V call is TRBV29-1, the J call TRBJ2-7; 9 bases are a match to TRBD1. The CDR3 runs 12 residues. Trimming removed 8 bases from V and 2 bases from J; junction bases left unmatched: 4. CDR1 and CDR2 (germline): SQVTM, ANQGSEA. CDR3 region: CSTRQGAYEQYF. The CDR3 region has the DNA TGCAGCACTCGACAGGGGGCCTACGAGCAGTACTTC.